The TCR beta chain described here comes from a study of control samples from healthy donors and cancer patients. Generated by immunoSEQ multiplex PCR, the TCRdb table keeps only in-frame clones and is missing some. The sample includes 45,000 to 55,000 clones, about 93% of them seen just once. The CDR3 totals 17 residues. Trimming cost V 0 bases and J 6 bases, with 20 bases left between them. The germline V gene has CDR1 SGHNT and CDR2 YYREEE (reference sequence). Material for sequencing was PBMCs. The TCR comes from a woman aged 45-60 years with head and neck cancer. The chain couples TRBV5-4 to TRBJ2-3; a possible D gene is TRBD2 (6 bases). The DNA of the CDR3 is TGTGCCAGCAGCTTGGAGTTCATCGTATGGAGGGGTGATACGCAGTATTTT. Translation gives CASSLEFIVWRGDTQYF.